What follows are 14 T cell receptor beta chains derived from one specimen sequenced in a study of control samples from healthy donors and cancer patients. Clones were read by immunoSEQ multiplex PCR, and TCRdb kept only the in-frame ones, dropping some. The data contain around 250,000 clones, about 80% of them seen just once; the ten biggest clones take up approximately 12%. The source material was PBMCs. Receptors originate from a woman in her sixties with lung cancer.

The chain recombines TRBV4-2 with TRBJ2-1; D might be TRBD1 or TRBD2, each matching 5 bases. This CDR3 is 15 amino acids long. The germline V gene encodes CDR1 LGHNA and CDR2 YNFKEQ. Trimming took off 0 bases at V and 7 bases at J, with 13 bases between the two ends. The CDR3 coding sequence is TGTGCCAGCAGCCAAGATTCCGGGGCCGGTAATGAGCAGTTCTTC. Amino acids: CASSQDSGAGNEQFF.

The chain links TRBV6-5 to TRBJ1-2; no clear D gene. Deletions cut 0 bases from V and 2 bases from J, with 10 bases between. Germline V gene data show CDR1 as MNHEY and CDR2 as SVGAGI. The CDR3 contains 15 residues. Written as DNA, the CDR3 is TGTGCCAGCAGTTACTCCCTGATAAGCAACTATGGCTACACCTTC. The encoded protein is CASSYSLISNYGYTF.

The chain combines TRBV5-4 with TRBJ2-3; perhaps TRBD2 as D (5 bases). Germline CDR1 reads SGHNT; CDR2 reads YYREEE (reference sequence). The CDR3 totals 14 residues. V lost 7 bases and J 4 bases, leaving 16 bases between the germline ends. The DNA for the CDR3 is TGTGCCAGCGGACGGTGGGAGAGGCCAGATACGCAGTATTTT. Translation: CASGRWERPDTQYF. The full variable domain, its missing parts supplied by reference TRBV5-4 and TRBJ2-3, is ETGVTQSPTHLIKTRGQQVTLRCSSQSGHNTVSWYQQALGQGPQFIFQYYREEENGRGNFPPRFSGLQFPNYSSELNVNALELDDSALYLCASGRWERPDTQYFGPGTRLTVL.

Points on this clone: The sample contains more than one DNA sequence encoding this CDR3. The V call is TRBV5-1, the J call TRBJ1-2; 12 positions match TRBD1. This CDR3 spans 14 amino acids. V shed 3 bases, J shed 8 bases, and the junction held 5 bases outside the gene matches. CDR1 is SGHRS, CDR2 YFSETQ, per germline. The CDR3 DNA reads as TGCGCCAGCAGCTCGGGACAGGGGGCTTGGGGCTACACCTTC. Residues: CASSSGQGAWGYTF.

This chain joins TRBV28 and TRBJ2-2; 7 nucleotides align to TRBD1. The CDR3 runs to 16 residues. Per germline, CDR1 MDHEN and CDR2 SYDVKM. Trimming at V came to 5 bases and at J to 0 bases, leaving 6 bases not matched to a gene. The CDR3 sequence: CASSLGGTANTGELFF. DNA for the CDR3: TGTGCCAGCAGTCTAGGTGGGACAGCGAACACCGGGGAGCTGTTTTTT.

The J gene is TRBJ1-2, the V gene TRBV9; 8 bases map to TRBD1. This CDR3 is built from 13 residues. Germline V CDR1 and CDR2: SGDLS, YYNGEE. Trimming removed 3 bases from V and 8 bases from J; junction bases left unmatched: 6. CDR3 sequence: CASSAETGVGYTF. The DNA for the CDR3 is TGTGCCAGCAGCGCCGAGACAGGGGTCGGCTACACCTTC.

The rearrangement uses TRBV5-6 and TRBJ2-2, with 8 bases identical to TRBD1. CDR3 size: 18 residues. Germline V gives CDR1 SGHDT, CDR2 YYEEEE. The trim removed 4 bases at V and 6 bases at J, leaving 17 bases unmatched. The CDR3 loop reads CASSAWLSQGALPGELFF. As DNA, the CDR3 is TGTGCCAGCAGCGCGTGGCTCTCCCAGGGGGCCCTCCCCGGGGAGCTGTTTTTT. The whole variable domain, remainder taken from reference TRBV5-6 and TRBJ2-2, is DAGVTQSPTHLIKTRGQQVTLRCSPKSGHDTVSWYQQALGQGPQFIFQYYEEEERQRGNFPDRFSGHQFPNYSSELNVNALLLGDSALYLCASSAWLSQGALPGELFFGEGSRLTVL.

The V call is TRBV7-2, the J call TRBJ1-3; D is unresolved. The germline gives CDR1 SGHTA, CDR2 FQGNSA. This CDR3 is built from 14 residues. V was cut by 8 bases and J by 0 bases, with 11 bases left in between. The CDR3 loop is CASRAAVSGNTIYF. The CDR3 DNA sequence: TGTGCCAGCCGCGCGGCAGTCTCTGGAAACACCATATATTTT.

The genes are TRBV15 and TRBJ1-5; D not resolved. This CDR3 spans 14 amino acids. V lost 5 bases to trimming and J lost 3 bases, with 11 bases between them. Germline V gene lookup returns CDR1 LNHNV and CDR2 YYDKDF (reference sequence). CDR3 protein: CATSVVGINQPQHF. Here the CDR3 DNA reads TGTGCCACCAGCGTGGTGGGAATCAATCAGCCCCAGCATTTT. Using reference TRBV15 and TRBJ1-5 for the parts outside the CDR3, the full variable domain is DAMVIQNPRYQVTQFGKPVTLSCSQTLNHNVMYWYQQKSSQAPKLLFHYYDKDFNNEADTPDNFQSRRPNTSFCFLDIRSPGLGDTAMYLCATSVVGINQPQHFGDGTRLSIL.

The genes are TRBV5-1 and TRBJ1-1; 9 bases line up with TRBD1. This CDR3 spans 15 amino acids. Germline V gene sequence: CDR1 SGHRS, CDR2 YFSETQ. V was pared by 4 bases and J by 5 bases, with 9 bases of the junction left unmatched. In DNA form, the CDR3 reads TGCGCCAGCAGCGTCACCGGGACAGGGACAACTGAAGCTTTCTTT. It encodes CASSVTGTGTTEAFF.

Here the CDR3 reads CASSTTGNTIYF. The CDR3 nucleotides read TGTGCCAGTAGTACGACAGGAAACACCATATATTTT. This rearrangement joins TRBV19 to TRBJ1-3, with unresolved D. The CDR3 is made up of 12 amino acids. The V end was cut by 4 bases, the J end by 4 bases, with 5 bases between. The germline V gene has CDR1 LNHDA and CDR2 SQIVND (reference sequence).

J is TRBJ2-7 and V is TRBV4-1; D may be TRBD2 (6 bases). Per the germline V gene, CDR1 is MGHRA and CDR2 is YSYEKL. The CDR3 length is 14 residues. With 9 bases removed from V and 7 bases from J, the gap between germline ends came to 22 bases. The CDR3 protein is CARRWGLTSQEQYF. The CDR3 DNA sequence: TGCGCCAGGAGATGGGGACTGACGTCTCAAGAGCAGTACTTC.

The chain carries TRBV5-1 and TRBJ2-2, with D tentatively TRBD2 (5 bases). The CDR3 is 16 amino acids. Between the trimmed V and J ends, which lost 4 bases and 3 bases, there was a span of 16 bases. CDR1 and CDR2 (germline): SGHRS, YFSETQ. CDR3 in amino acids: CASSPPGLADTGELFF. DNA for the CDR3: TGCGCCAGCAGCCCCCCCGGGCTAGCAGACACCGGGGAGCTGTTTTTT.

The CDR3 protein is CASSLGGTGVSYEQYF. CDR3 sequence (DNA): TGTGCCAGCAGCTTGGGCGGGACAGGGGTTTCCTACGAGCAGTACTTC. The chain carries TRBV5-4 and TRBJ2-7; 10 bases are a match to TRBD1. Germline assignment: CDR1 SGHNT and CDR2 YYREEE (reference sequence). The J segment lost 1 base and the V segment lost 0 bases, leaving 4 bases of the junction unmatched. The CDR3 loop spans 16 amino acids.